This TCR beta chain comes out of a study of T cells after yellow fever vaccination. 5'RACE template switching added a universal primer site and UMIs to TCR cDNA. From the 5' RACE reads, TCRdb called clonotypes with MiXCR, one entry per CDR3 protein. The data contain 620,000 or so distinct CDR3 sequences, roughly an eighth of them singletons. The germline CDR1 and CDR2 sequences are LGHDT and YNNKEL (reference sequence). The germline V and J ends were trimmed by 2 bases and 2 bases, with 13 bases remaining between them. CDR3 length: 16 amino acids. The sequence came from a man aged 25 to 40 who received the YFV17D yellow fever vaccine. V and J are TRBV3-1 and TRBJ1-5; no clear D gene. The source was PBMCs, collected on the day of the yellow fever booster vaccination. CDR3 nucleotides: TGTGCCAGCAGCCAAAGGTATGGGTCGGGCAATCAGCCCCAGCATTTT. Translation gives CASSQRYGSGNQPQHF.